Below, one TCR beta chain is given with its context. Between the trimmed V and J ends, which lost 4 bases and 3 bases, there was a span of 7 bases. CDR1 and CDR2 (germline): MDHEN, SYDVKM. This CDR3 comprises 12 residues. In the original analysis: Estimation of nucleated cell counts was performed using reference gene primer amplification. Some clones are missing from TCRdb's copy, which holds only in-frame ones; the method was immunoSEQ multiplex PCR. D and trimming come from the DNA, and the V and J calls and clone size come from that table. The sample comprises approximately 260,000 clones, 70% to 90% of which are singletons, and about 1.2% rests with the top ten. Adults between about 18 and 95 years of age took part from under 30 US areas. This sample is part of a study of blood T cell repertoires in COVID-19. Turning to the study itself: Acute-phase and convalescent COVID-19 samples originated in the United States, Italy and Spain. T cells, B-cell-depleted T cells, or PBMCs supplied cDNA or gDNA.

Sequencing was done on a sample of PBMCs or T cells enriched from blood (not recorded which). The clonotype was recovered from a woman in her 40s with acute COVID-19. The V gene is TRBV28, the J gene TRBJ2-7; D is unresolved. The CDR3, as DNA: TGTGCCAGCAGTTCGTCGAGCTACGAGCAGTACTTC. Translated: CASSSSSYEQYF.